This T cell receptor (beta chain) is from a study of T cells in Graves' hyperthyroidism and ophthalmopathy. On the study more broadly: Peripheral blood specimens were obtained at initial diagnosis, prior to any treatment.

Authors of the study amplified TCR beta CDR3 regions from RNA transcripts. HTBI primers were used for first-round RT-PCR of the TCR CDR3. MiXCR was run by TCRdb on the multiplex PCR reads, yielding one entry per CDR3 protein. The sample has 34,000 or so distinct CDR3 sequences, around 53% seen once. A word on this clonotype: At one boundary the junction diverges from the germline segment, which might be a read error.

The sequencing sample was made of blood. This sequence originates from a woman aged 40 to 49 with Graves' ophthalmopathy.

CDR3 coding DNA: TGCGCCAGCAGCCTTACGGGACAGGGAACGCAAGCGTTCTTT. Protein product: CASSLTGQGTQAFF. This chain links TRBV4-1 with TRBJ1-1; 9 bases map to TRBD1. CDR3 length: 14 amino acids. CDR1 and CDR2 from the germline V gene are MGHRA and YSYEKL.